The sequence of this T cell receptor beta chain was determined in a study of cytomegalovirus exposure and HLA in healthy donors. Study details: Earlier findings included over 90 million unique TCR beta sequences obtained from 170 million or so T cells.

The CDR3 covers 16 residues. Germline CDR1 is SGHRS and CDR2 is YFSETQ. V lost 0 bases to trimming and J lost 3 bases; unmatched junction nucleotides: 3. The PCR contained 60 Vbeta and 13 Jbeta primers. Data came from immunoSEQ multiplex PCR; TCRdb stores just in-frame clones and leaves some out. Here the sample table reports about 51,000 clones. The TCR sequence derives from a female donor in good health and CMV-seronegative. Sequencing was done on a sample of PBMCs. The chain is built from TRBV5-1 and TRBJ2-3; 11 bases align to TRBD2. The chain's CDR3 is CASSLETSGTTDTQYF. CDR3 bases: TGCGCCAGCAGCTTGGAGACTAGCGGGACGACAGATACGCAGTATTTT.